This T cell receptor (beta chain) is drawn from a study of shared clonotypes between healthy human individuals. Study conclusions and caveats: Blood was the sole source, and tissue repertoires probably differ.

V shed 5 bases and J shed 12 bases, with 26 bases lying between them. The CDR3 is made up of 16 amino acids. Germline CDR1 and CDR2: SGHAT and FQNNGV. As concerns this clone: Its specificity is not known.

The repertoire was sequenced with immunoSEQ multiplex PCR; TCRdb's copy has only in-frame clones and lacks some. The table records a few million clones, over 85% of them present only once. Sequenced material: naive CD4+ T cells sorted from blood. Subset defined: CD45RA+ positively selected. This receptor was obtained from a young man in good health. The chain links TRBV11-2 to TRBJ2-1; D possibly corresponds to TRBD2 (5 bases). This chain's CDR3 is CASSPGVVGPMFGQFF. CDR3 in DNA: TGTGCCAGCAGCCCCGGGGTAGTAGGCCCTATGTTTGGGCAGTTCTTC.